This T cell receptor (beta chain) comes out of a study of post-analysis software for immune sequencing data. Overall study: Disease trajectories encompassed relapsing-remitting, secondary progressive and progressive-relapsing multiple sclerosis.

Study-level results: Patients carried five TRBV segments more frequently than controls did, and TRBV5-6, TRBV5-1 and TRBV20-1 were among them.

Tagging with unique molecular identifiers was a feature of the TCR beta cDNA libraries. Via MiXCR, TCRdb re-called the PCR reads, giving one row per CDR3 protein. This table has about 820,000 distinct CDR3 sequences, 53% appearing once. A word on this clonotype: Its target is not known.

Losses at the gene ends were 5 bases for V and 4 bases for J; bases not matched to a gene: 6. The CDR3 loop spans 16 amino acids. The germline CDR1 and CDR2 sequences are SGHTA and FQGTGA. The TCR originated in a girl between 10 and 17 years old with multiple sclerosis. The V gene is TRBV7-3, the J gene TRBJ2-3, with TRBD2 identical over 13 bases. The source material was blood. DNA of the CDR3: TGTGCCAGCAGCGGAGAAGGACTAGCGGGAGCAGATACGCAGTATTTT. Translation gives CASSGEGLAGADTQYF.